The 17 T cell receptor beta chains reported below all come from one sample, sequenced in a study of shared clonotypes between healthy human individuals. The table came from immunoSEQ multiplex PCR; TCRdb's copy has only in-frame clones and leaves some out. The data hold about half a million clones, with more than 75% observed a single time. Sequencing was performed on PBMCs. These receptors came from a middle-aged woman in good health. Some clones in this sample may be carry-over from other donors' samples.

J is TRBJ2-5 and V is TRBV19; tentatively, D is TRBD1 (5 bases). CDR1 is LNHDA and CDR2 is SQIVND in the germline V gene (reference sequence). Trimming left V 0 bases short and J 7 bases short, with 12 bases between. The CDR3 totals 14 residues. For the CDR3, the DNA is TGTGCCAGTAGTATAGAGGACGGACATTGGACCCAGTACTTC. It translates to CASSIEDGHWTQYF. Using reference TRBV19 and TRBJ2-5 for the parts outside the CDR3, the full variable domain is DGGITQSPKYLFRKEGQNVTLSCEQNLNHDAMYWYRQDPGQGLRLIYYSQIVNDFQKGDIAEGYSVSREKKESFPLTVTSAQKNPTAFYLCASSIEDGHWTQYFGPGTRLLVL.

With regard to this clone: This sample also contains other DNA sequences that code for the same CDR3. The CDR3 reads CASSLSYNEQFF. CDR3 nucleotide sequence: TGTGCCAGCAGCTTAAGTTACAATGAGCAGTTCTTC. This chain joins TRBV7-9 and TRBJ2-1; D remains ambiguous. The V gene lost 2 bases and the J gene lost 4 bases, with 3 bases spanning the gap. The CDR3 runs 12 residues. In germline, CDR1 is SEHNR, CDR2 FQNEAQ (reference sequence). Complete variable domain (other parts from reference TRBV7-9 and TRBJ2-1): DTGVSQNPRHKITKRGQNVTFRCDPISEHNRLYWYRQTLGQGPEFLTYFQNEAQLEKSRLLSDRFSAERPKGSFSTLEIQRTEQGDSAMYLCASSLSYNEQFFGPGTRLTVL.

As to this clone: The CDR3 carries no conserved terminal phenylalanine or tryptophan, so it likely arises from a read error. It is unclear where the CDR3 begins or ends on the DNA, so no DNA is shown, and the CDR3 is as TCRdb lists it. This chain connects TRBV28 to TRBJ1-1. The CDR3 region is 14 residues in length, termini included. Germline V gives CDR1 MDHEN, CDR2 SYDVKM. The CDR3 spells CASSASINRAEIYS.

This clone appeared once. This chain connects TRBV7-9 to TRBJ1-4; perhaps TRBD1 as D (6 bases). The germline V and J ends were trimmed by 3 bases and 10 bases, with 18 bases remaining between them. This CDR3 is built from 15 residues. The germline V gene encodes CDR1 SEHNR and CDR2 FQNEAQ (reference sequence). The CDR3 region is CASSFAGVGGTKLFF. The CDR3 DNA follows: TGTGCCAGCAGCTTCGCAGGGGTCGGCGGGACAAAACTGTTTTTT.

Ten or more counts support this clone. The chain employs TRBV6-1 and TRBJ1-1; no firm D call. Trimming left V 6 bases short and J 1 base short, with 9 bases between. CDR3 length: 13 amino acids. In germline, CDR1 is MNHNS, CDR2 SASEGT. CDR3 amino acids: CASSTHENTEAFF. CDR3 DNA: TGTGCCAGCAGCACACACGAGAACACTGAAGCTTTCTTT.

The V and J genes are TRBV29-1 and TRBJ2-7, with 11 nucleotides matching TRBD1. The germline V gene encodes CDR1 SQVTM and CDR2 ANQGSEA. The CDR3 is 12 amino acids. V shed 6 bases and J 9 bases; nucleotides not matched to a gene: 7. The CDR3 here is CSVGTGGSGQYF. The CDR3 nucleotides are TGCAGCGTGGGGACAGGGGGTTCTGGGCAGTACTTC.

The V and J genes are TRBV5-1 and TRBJ2-1; TRBD2 matches 8 bases. V lost 0 bases and J lost 5; bases outside the gene matches: 4. The CDR3 contains 15 residues. In germline, CDR1 is SGHRS, CDR2 YFSETQ. CDR3 sequence (DNA): TGCGCCAGCAGCTTGGGTCGGGAGGGACACAATGAGCAGTTCTTC. Amino acid sequence: CASSLGREGHNEQFF.

J is TRBJ2-7 and V is TRBV4-1; D possibly matches TRBD1 or TRBD2 (6 bases each). This CDR3 is 17 amino acids long. CDR1 and CDR2 (germline): MGHRA, YSYEKL. The V end was cut by 4 bases, the J end by 3 bases, with 22 bases between. CDR3 sequence (DNA): TGCGCCAGCAGCCCCCGGGGGCTGGTAGCGACTCTCTACGAGCAGTACTTC. It encodes CASSPRGLVATLYEQYF.

V is TRBV10-3 and J is TRBJ1-2, with TRBD1 matching over 9 bases. V shed 4 bases, J shed 8 bases, and the junction held 11 bases outside the gene matches. The CDR3 has 15 amino acids. CDR1 and CDR2 from the germline V gene are ENHRY and SYGVKD. CDR3 nucleotides: TGTGCCATCAGTGCATCACAGGGGGCTTTAATCGGCTACACCTTC. This sequence encodes CAISASQGALIGYTF.

The chain recombines TRBV28 with TRBJ1-2; 10 bases are shared with TRBD1. Trimming cost V 6 bases and J 7 bases; bases outside gene matches: 5. CDR1 MDHEN and CDR2 SYDVKM come from the germline V gene. The CDR3 is 13 amino acids. The CDR3, as DNA: TGTGCCAGCAGACTGGACAGGGGGTCTGGCTACACCTTC. Protein product: CASRLDRGSGYTF.

The CDR3 here is CRQRQTYEQYF. CDR3 coding DNA: TGCAGACAAAGACAGACCTACGAGCAGTACTTC. J is TRBJ2-5 and V is TRBV20-1, with TRBD1 as a possible D gene (5 bases). The J call may be incorrect, as the DNA end agrees better with TRBJ2-7. The CDR3 has 11 amino acids. In germline, CDR1 is DFQATT, CDR2 SNEGSKA (reference sequence).

The chain joins TRBV5-1 to TRBJ2-1; 10 bases align to TRBD2. The CDR3 spans 15 residues. From germline, CDR1 is SGHRS and CDR2 YFSETQ. V was pared by 4 bases and J by 3 bases, with 4 bases of the junction left unmatched. CDR3 loop: CASSRLAGDYNEQFF. CDR3 DNA sequence: TGCGCCAGCAGCCGACTAGCGGGTGACTACAATGAGCAGTTCTTC.

This clone occurred once. The genes are TRBV5-4 and TRBJ2-1; 9 nucleotides agree with TRBD2. Germline values: CDR1 SGHNT, CDR2 YYREEE (reference sequence). The CDR3 extends over 14 amino acids. Losses at the gene ends were 5 bases for V and 5 bases for J; bases not matched to a gene: 5. CDR3 in amino acids: CASSSLAGNNEQFF. CDR3 sequence (DNA): TGTGCCAGCAGTTCCCTAGCGGGAAACAATGAGCAGTTCTTC.

This chain joins TRBV5-4 and TRBJ2-2; tentative D call: TRBD2 (6 bases). Germline CDR1 reads SGHNT; CDR2 reads YYREEE (reference sequence). Deletions cut 2 bases from V and 0 bases from J, with 11 bases between. This CDR3 spans 16 amino acids. CDR3 amino acids: CASSLGRLANTGELFF. In DNA form, the CDR3 reads TGTGCCAGCAGCTTAGGCAGACTAGCGAACACCGGGGAGCTGTTTTTT. Based on the CDR3 plus reference TRBV5-4 and TRBJ2-2, the full variable domain is ETGVTQSPTHLIKTRGQQVTLRCSSQSGHNTVSWYQQALGQGPQFIFQYYREEENGRGNFPPRFSGLQFPNYSSELNVNALELDDSALYLCASSLGRLANTGELFFGEGSRLTVL.

The V gene is TRBV4-2, the J gene TRBJ2-3; no clear D gene. The CDR3 sequence is 16 residues long. The germline V and J ends were trimmed by 0 bases and 7 bases, with 17 bases remaining between them. CDR1 is LGHNA, CDR2 YNFKEQ, per germline. CDR3 amino acids: CASSQELSHFGYTQYF. The CDR3 region has the DNA TGTGCCAGCAGCCAAGAGTTGTCCCACTTCGGATATACGCAGTATTTT.

This clone was counted a few times. The chain has TRBV19 and TRBJ2-5; D unclear. From germline, CDR1 is LNHDA and CDR2 SQIVND (reference sequence). V gave up 4 bases and J gave up 1 base, with 10 bases separating them. This CDR3 region has 14 residues. CDR3 nucleotides: TGTGCCAGTAGTAGTTTCGGCAGCCAAGAGACCCAGTACTTC. This translates into CASSSFGSQETQYF.

The gene calls are TRBV15 and TRBJ1-5, with 11 bases fitting TRBD1. With V trimmed by 3 bases and J by 7 bases, 2 bases remained unmatched. Germline CDR1 reads LNHNV; CDR2 reads YYDKDF (reference sequence). The length of the CDR3 is 14 residues. CDR3 sequence (DNA): TGTGCCACCAGCAGGGACAGGGGGCCACAGCCCCAGCATTTT. Translated, it gives CATSRDRGPQPQHF.